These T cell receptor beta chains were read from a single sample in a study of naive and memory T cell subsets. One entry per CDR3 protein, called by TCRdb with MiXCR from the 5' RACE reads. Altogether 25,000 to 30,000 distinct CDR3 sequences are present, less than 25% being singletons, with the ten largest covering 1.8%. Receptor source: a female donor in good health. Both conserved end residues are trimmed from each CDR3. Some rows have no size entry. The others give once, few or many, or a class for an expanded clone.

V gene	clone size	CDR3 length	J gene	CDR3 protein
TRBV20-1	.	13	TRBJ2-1	SAYKTSPVGNEQF
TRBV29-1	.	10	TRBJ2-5	SVVGQAETQY
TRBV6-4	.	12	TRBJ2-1	ASSDTSGGDEQF
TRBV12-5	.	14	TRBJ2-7	ASGLNADLNRAEQY
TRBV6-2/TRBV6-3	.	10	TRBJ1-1	ASSTTGTEAF
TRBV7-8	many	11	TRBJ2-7	ASSQALPRDQY
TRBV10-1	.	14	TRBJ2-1	ASSSKRESSYNEQF
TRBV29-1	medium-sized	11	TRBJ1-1	SVNRRMNTEAF
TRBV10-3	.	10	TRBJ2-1	AISRVGNEQF
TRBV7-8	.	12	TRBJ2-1	ASSLPSSYNEQF
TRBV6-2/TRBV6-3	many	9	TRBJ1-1	ASRDLDEAF
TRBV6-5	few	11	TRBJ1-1	ASSYTGNTEAF
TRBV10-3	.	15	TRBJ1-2	AISEGQAHFRVYGYT
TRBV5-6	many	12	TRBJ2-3	ASSPSAHTDTQY
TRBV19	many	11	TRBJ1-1	ASSIEGMTEAF
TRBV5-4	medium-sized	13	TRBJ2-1	ASSLALTPRNEQF
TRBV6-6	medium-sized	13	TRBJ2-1	ASSQTGENYNEQF
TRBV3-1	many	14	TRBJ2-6	ASSHTGGSGANVLT
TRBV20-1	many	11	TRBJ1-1	SARPDRGPEAF
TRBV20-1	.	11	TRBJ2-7	SALDLSSYEQY
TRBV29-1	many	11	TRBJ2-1	SVYRDGDNEQF
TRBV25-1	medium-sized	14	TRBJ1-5	ASSVRTARKNQPQH
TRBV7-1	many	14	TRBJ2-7	ASSSGLAGAGLEQY
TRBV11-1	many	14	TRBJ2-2	ASSLLGTAFTGELF
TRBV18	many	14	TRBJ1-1	ASSPRSTGTNTEAF
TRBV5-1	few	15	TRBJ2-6	ASSSGQGTSGANVLT
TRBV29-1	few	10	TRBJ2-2	SVGQRTGELF
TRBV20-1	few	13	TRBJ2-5	SARISGRAGETQY
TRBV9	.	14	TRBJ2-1	ASSVQGGVGYNEQF
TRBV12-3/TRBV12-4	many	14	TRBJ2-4	ASSREWPLAKNIQY
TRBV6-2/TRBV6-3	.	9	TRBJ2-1	ASTGHNEQF
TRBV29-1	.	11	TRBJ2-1	SAGLDSYNEQF
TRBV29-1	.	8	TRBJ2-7	SALAYEQY
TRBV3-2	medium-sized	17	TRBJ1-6	ASSPPGWGTGDGDSPLH
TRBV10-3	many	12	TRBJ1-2	AISEGTPTYGYT
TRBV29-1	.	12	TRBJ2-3	SVDGRGGTDTQY
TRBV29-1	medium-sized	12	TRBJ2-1	SAYGGIPGGEQF
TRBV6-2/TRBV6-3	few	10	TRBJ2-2	ASSWGTGELF
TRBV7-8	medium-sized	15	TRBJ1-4	ASSLGLTSATNEKLF
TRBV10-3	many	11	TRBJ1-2	AISDETAYGYT
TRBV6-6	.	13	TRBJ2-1	ASRGKLAVYNEQF
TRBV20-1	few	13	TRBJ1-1	SARVVGGRNTEAF
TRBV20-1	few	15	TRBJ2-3	SARGREKRSGTDTQY
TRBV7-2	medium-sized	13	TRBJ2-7	ASRLSGQVSYEQY
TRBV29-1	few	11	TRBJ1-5	SAQTRDNQPQH
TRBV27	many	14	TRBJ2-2	ASSVSTPSNTGELF
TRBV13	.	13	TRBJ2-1	ASSLGRARYNEQF
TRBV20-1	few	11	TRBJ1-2	SAPQRANYGYT
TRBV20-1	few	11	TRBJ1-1	SALAPWSTEAF
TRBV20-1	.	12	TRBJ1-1	SARAGTWNTEAF
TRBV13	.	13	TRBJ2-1	ASSWDRGRINEQF
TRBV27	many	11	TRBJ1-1	ASSFFSNTEAF
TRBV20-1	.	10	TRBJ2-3	SAFLGGDTQY
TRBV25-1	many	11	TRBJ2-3	ASSRDIGDTQY
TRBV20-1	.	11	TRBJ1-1	SAPVGGRTEAF
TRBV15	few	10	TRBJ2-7	ATRGGETEKY
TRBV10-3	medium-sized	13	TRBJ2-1	AISEVDNSYNEQF
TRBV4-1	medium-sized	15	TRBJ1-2	ASSPTLVQANAYGYT
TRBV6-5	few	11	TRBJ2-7	ASIGKGGYEQY
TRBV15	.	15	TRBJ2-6	ATSRETGGSGANVLT